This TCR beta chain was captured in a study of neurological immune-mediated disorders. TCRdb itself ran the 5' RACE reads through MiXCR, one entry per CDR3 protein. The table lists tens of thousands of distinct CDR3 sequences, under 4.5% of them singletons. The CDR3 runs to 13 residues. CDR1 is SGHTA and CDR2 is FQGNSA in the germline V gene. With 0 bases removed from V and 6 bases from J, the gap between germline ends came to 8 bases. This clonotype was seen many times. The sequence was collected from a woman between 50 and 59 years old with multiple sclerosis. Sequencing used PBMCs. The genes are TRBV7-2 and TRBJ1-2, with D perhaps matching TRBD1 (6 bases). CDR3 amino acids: CASSLARGNGYTF. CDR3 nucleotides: TGTGCCAGCAGCTTAGCCAGGGGAAATGGCTACACCTTC.